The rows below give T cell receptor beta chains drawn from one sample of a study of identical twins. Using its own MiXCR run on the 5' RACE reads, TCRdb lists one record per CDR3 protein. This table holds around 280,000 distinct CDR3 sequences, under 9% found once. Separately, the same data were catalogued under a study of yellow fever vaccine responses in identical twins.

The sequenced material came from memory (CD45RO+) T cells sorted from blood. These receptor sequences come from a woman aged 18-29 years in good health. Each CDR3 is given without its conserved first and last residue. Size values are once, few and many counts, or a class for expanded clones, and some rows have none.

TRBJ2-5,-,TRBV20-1,CASGARNIYSGTQETQY
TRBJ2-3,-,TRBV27,ASRSLAGGPDTQY
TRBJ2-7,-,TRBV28,ASSLPIGFSYEQY
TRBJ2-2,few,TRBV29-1,SGTGLRTGELF
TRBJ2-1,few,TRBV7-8,ASSLRGTSDRRAPGNEQF
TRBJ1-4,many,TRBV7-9,ASSPRDEKLF
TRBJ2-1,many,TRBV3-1,ASSHGGGEHYYNEQF
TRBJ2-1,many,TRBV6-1,ASRVGSGNNEQF
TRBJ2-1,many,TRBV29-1,SLGTTSYNEQF
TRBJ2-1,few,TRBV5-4,ASRPGLASFDEQF